The rows below give T cell receptor beta chains drawn from one sample of a study of T cells in tuberculosis. Profiling relied on immunoSEQ multiplex PCR, and the TCRdb table lists in-frame clones only, not all of them. The sample yields about 34,000 clones, less than 95% seen once. The sample was PBMCs, taken at tuberculosis diagnosis. All receptors derive from an adult with tuberculosis. CDR3s include the opening cysteine and the closing phenylalanine or tryptophan. Fields, in order: D gene, clone size, J gene, V gene, CDR3 protein, CDR3 DNA. The D gene is left open where the match is weak. Size tells how often a clone was seen (once, few, many) or the class of an expanded clone, and some rows leave it out.

. once TRBJ1-5 TRBV7-8 CASSRHATSNQPQHF TGTGCCAGCAGCCGACATGCGACGAGCAATCAGCCCCAGCATTTT
TRBD1 . TRBJ1-1 TRBV5-1 CASSLNRGGTEAFF TGCGCCAGCAGCTTAAACAGGGGTGGCACTGAAGCTTTCTTT
TRBD1 . TRBJ1-6 TRBV6-1 CASRGQGGNSPLHF TGTGCCAGCAGAGGACAGGGGGGTAATTCACCCCTCCACTTT
TRBD1 once TRBJ2-2 TRBV5-1 CASRKGQGMVFF TGCGCCAGCAGAAAGGGACAGGGGATGGTGTTTTTT
TRBD1 few TRBJ1-1 TRBV5-1 CASSPRDSSMNTEAFF TGCGCCAGCAGCCCCAGGGACAGTTCTATGAACACTGAAGCTTTCTTT
. once TRBJ2-2 TRBV30 CAWSVSPGNDGELFF TGTGCCTGGAGTGTAAGTCCGGGGAATGACGGGGAGCTGTTTTTT
. . TRBJ1-5 TRBV6-4 CASSDSRGSNQPQHF TGTGCCAGCAGTGACTCTCGGGGTAGTAATCAGCCCCAGCATTTT
TRBD2 . TRBJ2-3 TRBV5-1 CASSPQRGVGRTDTQYF TGCGCCAGCAGCCCTCAGCGGGGGGTAGGTCGTACAGATACGCAGTATTTT
. . TRBJ2-3 TRBV7-2 CAAARVSTDTQYF TGTGCCGCTGCCAGGGTTAGCACAGATACGCAGTATTTT
. . TRBJ1-1 TRBV6-6 CASRLNTEAFF TGTGCCAGCAGACTTAACACTGAAGCTTTCTTT
. . TRBJ1-6 TRBV4-1 CASSQEEGNSPLHF TGCGCCAGCAGCCAAGAGGAGGGCAATTCACCCCTCCACTTT
. . TRBJ1-1 TRBV6-6 CASSRSTANTEAFF TGTGCCAGCAGCCGTTCGACAGCGAACACTGAAGCTTTCTTT
. few TRBJ1-1 TRBV4-2 CASSQSGEEDTEAFF TGTGCCAGCAGCCAGTCGGGGGAGGAGGACACTGAAGCTTTCTTT
. once TRBJ1-6 TRBV10-1 CASQAQGRRSPLHF TGCGCCAGCCAGGCCCAGGGTCGCCGGTCACCCCTCCACTTT
TRBD1 . TRBJ1-2 TRBV7-2 CASSLGTGGYGYTF TGTGCCAGCAGCTTAGGGACAGGGGGCTATGGCTACACCTTC
. . TRBJ2-1 TRBV5-6 CASSLEDGGLYNEQFF TGTGCCAGCAGCTTGGAGGACGGGGGGCTATACAATGAGCAGTTCTTC
. . TRBJ1-2 TRBV28 CASSGPTDTYGYTF TGTGCCAGCAGTGGCCCGACAGACACCTATGGCTACACCTTC
. . TRBJ1-4 TRBV11-2 CASSLEQQAKLFF TGTGCCAGCAGCTTAGAACAACAGGCGAAACTGTTTTTT
TRBD2 . TRBJ2-1 TRBV6-5 CASSSTTSSGGEQFF TGTGCCAGCAGTTCAACGACTAGTTCGGGGGGTGAGCAGTTCTTC
. . TRBJ2-3 TRBV15 CATSLYRGSTDTQYF TGTGCCACCAGCCTCTATAGGGGGTCCACAGATACGCAGTATTTT
TRBD2 few TRBJ2-2 TRBV4-2 CASSQTSGGAGELFF TGTGCCAGCAGCCAAACTAGCGGGGGGGCCGGGGAGCTGTTTTTT
. . TRBJ1-1 TRBV28 CASSTGNTEAFF TGTGCCAGCAGTACAGGTAACACTGAAGCTTTCTTT
. . TRBJ2-3 TRBV5-4 CASSLSTSTDTQYF TGTGCCAGCAGCTTATCCACTAGCACAGATACGCAGTATTTT
. . TRBJ1-4 TRBV7-6 CASTGVLGEKLFF TGTGCCAGCACCGGAGTGTTGGGTGAAAAACTGTTTTTT
. . TRBJ1-1 TRBV11-2 CASSNLEHEAFF TGTGCCAGCAGTAATTTAGAGCATGAAGCTTTCTTT
TRBD1 . TRBJ2-6 TRBV9 CASSPRPGTGEPGANVLTF TGTGCCAGCAGCCCCCGACCCGGGACAGGGGAGCCTGGGGCCAACGTCCTGACTTTC
. . TRBJ1-2 TRBV5-1 CASSFPGQGRDNGYTF TGCGCCAGCAGCTTCCCTGGGCAGGGTCGTGACAATGGCTACACCTTC
. once TRBJ2-3 TRBV6-5 CASSYRRGGDTQYF TGTGCCAGCAGTTACCGCAGGGGTGGGGATACGCAGTATTTT
TRBD2 . TRBJ2-1 TRBV27 CASSLRAPSGGAYNEQFF TGTGCCAGCAGTTTGAGGGCCCCTAGCGGGGGGGCTTACAATGAGCAGTTCTTC
TRBD1 . TRBJ1-4 TRBV25-1 CASSQGATNEKLFF TGTGCCAGCTCCCAGGGGGCAACTAATGAAAAACTGTTTTTT
. . TRBJ1-1 TRBV20-1 CSATMEAFF TGCAGTGCTACAATGGAAGCTTTCTTT
TRBD1 . TRBJ2-7 TRBV6-1 CASSEGQGASYEQYF TGTGCCAGCAGTGAAGGGCAGGGGGCCTCCTACGAGCAGTACTTC
. . TRBJ2-2 TRBV27 CASSYEGGDGAGELFF TGTGCCAGCAGTTACGAAGGGGGAGATGGAGCCGGGGAGCTGTTTTTT
TRBD1 . TRBJ2-5 TRBV25-1 CASSGTGGGQTQYF TGTGCCAGCAGCGGTACAGGGGGCGGACAGACCCAGTACTTC
. . TRBJ2-7 TRBV6-5 CASSYSALYEQYF TGTGCCAGCAGTTACTCGGCCCTCTACGAGCAGTACTTC
TRBD1 . TRBJ1-6 TRBV19 CASSIWGDRGSSSPLHF TGTGCCAGTAGTATTTGGGGGGACAGGGGATCCAGTTCACCCCTCCACTTT
. . TRBJ2-3 TRBV7-2 CASSLGGRGNGDTQYF TGTGCCAGCAGCTTAGGGGGGCGGGGGAACGGAGATACGCAGTATTTT
. once TRBJ1-4 TRBV5-1 CASSLSGAGNEKLFF TGCGCCAGCAGCTTGTCAGGGGCTGGGAATGAAAAACTGTTTTTT
. once TRBJ2-4 TRBV7-8 CASSLEGGLLAKNIQYF TGTGCCAGCAGCCTAGAGGGGGGGCTACTAGCCAAAAACATTCAGTACTTC
TRBD2 . TRBJ2-1 TRBV6-4 CASSATSGVDEQFF TGTGCCAGCAGTGCGACTAGCGGGGTCGATGAGCAGTTCTTC
. . TRBJ1-4 TRBV2 CASEAANEKLFF TGTGCCAGCGAGGCGGCTAATGAAAAACTGTTTTTT
TRBD1 . TRBJ1-6 TRBV30 CAWRGQDNSPLHF TGTGCCTGGAGAGGACAGGATAATTCACCCCTCCACTTT
. . TRBJ2-3 TRBV30 CAWSLWGPDNTQYF TGTGCCTGGAGTCTGTGGGGGCCGGATAATACGCAGTATTTT
TRBD1 . TRBJ1-5 TRBV28 CASSWTGKNQPQHF TGTGCCAGCAGTTGGACAGGGAAGAATCAGCCCCAGCATTTT
TRBD1 . TRBJ1-1 TRBV30 CARDRVETEAFF TGTGCGAGGGACAGGGTGGAAACTGAAGCTTTCTTT
. . TRBJ1-1 TRBV2 CASTVTHGGTEAFF TGTGCCAGCACGGTAACACATGGGGGGACTGAAGCTTTCTTT
. . TRBJ1-2 TRBV19 CASSKGQGSGYTF TGTGCCAGTAGTAAGGGCCAGGGAAGCGGCTACACCTTC
. . TRBJ1-6 TRBV7-2 CASSLGVRVNSPLHF TGTGCCAGCAGCTTAGGTGTCAGGGTCAATTCACCCCTCCACTTT
TRBD1 . TRBJ2-1 TRBV12-5 CASGTQGTGYNEQFF TGTGCTAGTGGAACCCAGGGGACAGGGTACAATGAGCAGTTCTTC